This TCR beta chain originates from a study of T cell responses to AZD1222 COVID-19 vaccine (dated by TCRdb to the early 2020s). Background for the entire study: AZD1222 recipients with second doses at about 4 weeks or about 12 weeks were pooled, because spike-specific TCR depth and breadth did not differ between schedules. A total of over 230 trial participants underwent TCR sequencing, of whom some 200 had received two doses of AZD1222 and 26 had received two doses of the MenACWY control vaccine. Enrollment into the trials was organized by age into subgroups of 18-55, 56-69 and 70-plus years, and those subgroups contained around 150, 28 and 57 TCR-sequenced participants, respectively.

The time point label here, explained by the study, means: baseline before first vaccination. Vaccinee samples were obtained from the UK trials COV001 and COV002, which included a single-blind randomized controlled phase 2/3 trial of AZD1222 (ChAdOx1 nCoV-19) in healthy adults. For TCRbeta chain sequencing, PBMC samples from trial participants were taken at day 0 and at day 28 after the second dose. This clone was counted a single time. The specificity of this receptor is unknown. Within one base of it there is no much larger clone, and no base qualities were kept. The CDR3 regions of human TCRbeta chains were analyzed by immunosequencing. In the authors' own workflow: Repertoire TCRs were matched against a reference library of SARS-CoV-2-specific TCRs generated with the MIRA antigen-specificity platform. Breadth was defined as the fraction of unique TCRs that were SARS-CoV-2-associated, and depth was defined as the fraction of total T cells that were SARS-CoV-2-associated. Using the MIRA data, each spike-specific TCR was assigned both to the spike region to which the TCR was reactive and to a CD4 or CD8 class. Log10-transformed breadth and depth values were compared by one-way ANOVA with Sidak's multiple comparisons tests. TCRdb holds this immuneACCESS table with in-frame rearrangements only. Some clones are missing; in checked studies, unresolved V genes explain under half, and the rest has no known cause. V and J calls and clone size are as listed in that table; D and trimming were resolved from the DNA. The sample records fewer than 150,000 clones, 80% to 90% of which are singletons. The top ten hold around 1.2% of the sample.

The germline V gene sets CDR1 to SGHAT and CDR2 to FQNNGV. V loses 3 bases, J loses 2 bases, and the germline ends lie 7 bases apart. From cysteine to phenylalanine, the CDR3 is 14 amino acids long. Only the CDR3 DNA stays, 42 bases, in frame from base 1. Study-level results and caveats: After two AZD1222 doses, spike-specific TCR breadth and depth were significantly higher than at day 0 and than in MenACWY recipients. No day 14 peak-response samples were available, so repertoires were characterized only after the peak T cell response. Participants were mostly white British, with more females than males. The authors suggested clonal diversity may have been underestimated. Reportedly, close to half of the unique spike-specific TCRs recognized epitopes lying outside the regions that are mutated in the B.1.351 and B.1.1.7 variants. Conclusions about previously exposed vaccinees were limited because only a handful of AZD1222 recipients were SARS-CoV-2 seropositive at baseline. The 56-69-year group was small, and its depth increase did not reach significance, likely because of low power. Vaccine-associated CD4 TCRs spanned the whole spike protein, with dominant responses in regions 160-218 and 743-854.

This clonotype originated in an adult in good health. In this chain, TRBV11-2 is recombined with TRBJ1-4; the D gene lacks a confident call. The material sequenced was peripheral blood, taken on day 0 of AZD1222 vaccination. The CDR3 has the sequence CASSFPQTNEKLFF. The DNA sequence is as follows: TGTGCCAGCAGCTTTCCGCAGACTAATGAAAAACTGTTTTTT.